This TCR beta chain emerged from a study of T-cell reconstitution after alpha-beta-depleted transplantation in children. Per the germline V gene, CDR1 is MDHEN and CDR2 is SYDVKM. The V gene lost 2 bases and the J gene lost 4 bases, with 10 bases spanning the gap. The CDR3 consists of 14 residues. Unique molecular identifiers featured in how the TCRbeta library was prepared. Each CDR3 protein is one row after TCRdb ran MiXCR on the PCR reads. Counted here are 490,000 or so distinct CDR3 sequences, roughly 10% occurring once; the ten biggest clones make up around 2%. General study findings and limits: T-cell counts and diversity at one year post-transplant came mainly from newly produced T cells. There were reportedly several hundred expanded graft clones from which alpha-beta T cells came about two months after transplant. Surviving recipient T cells and thymic progenitors underlay high day-60 TCRbeta diversity in some patients.

This clonotype was seen many times. Its antigen is as yet unknown. The chain uses TRBV28 and TRBJ2-3; a weak D match, TRBD1 (7 bases). The input for sequencing was PBMCs, taken before TCRalphabeta/CD19-depleted stem cell transplant. The receptor's source is a child aged 2-9 years with inherited bone marrow failure, due to receive a stem cell transplant. Here the CDR3 reads CASSLLRGADTQYF. The CDR3 DNA reads as TGTGCCAGCAGTTTACTCAGGGGGGCAGATACGCAGTATTTT.